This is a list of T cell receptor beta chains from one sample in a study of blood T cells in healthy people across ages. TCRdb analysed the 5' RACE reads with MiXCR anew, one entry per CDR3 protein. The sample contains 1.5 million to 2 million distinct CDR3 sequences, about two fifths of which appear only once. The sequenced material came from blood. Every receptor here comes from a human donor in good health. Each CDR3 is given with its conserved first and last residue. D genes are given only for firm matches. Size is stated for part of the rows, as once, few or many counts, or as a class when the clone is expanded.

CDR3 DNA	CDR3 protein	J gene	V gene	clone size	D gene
TGTGCCAGCAGCTTATTGACCCAATGGGGGCGGTCCTACAATGAGCAGTTCTTC	CASSLLTQWGRSYNEQFF	TRBJ2-1	TRBV7-3	few	-
TGCGCCAGCAGCTTTCAGGGGTTGGCCACAGATACGCAGTATTTT	CASSFQGLATDTQYF	TRBJ2-3	TRBV5-1	-	-
TGTGCCAGCAGCCAATACGTAGGGGGTCCAGATACGCAGTATTTT	CASSQYVGGPDTQYF	TRBJ2-3	TRBV7-2	-	-
TGTGCCAGCAGTCGGACAGGATGGGGTTCCTACGAGCAGTACTTC	CASSRTGWGSYEQYF	TRBJ2-7	TRBV6-2/TRBV6-3	few	TRBD1
TGCAGCGTGGGTGATACCGGGACAGGGCACTACGAGCAGTACTTC	CSVGDTGTGHYEQYF	TRBJ2-7	TRBV29-1	-	TRBD1
TGTGCCAGCACCTTAGAACGGATGGGTAACAATCAGCCCCAGCATTTT	CASTLERMGNNQPQHF	TRBJ1-5	TRBV6-5	-	-
TGTGCCACCACTAGACTAGCGGGGGCTTTCAACGAGCAGTTCTTC	CATTRLAGAFNEQFF	TRBJ2-1	TRBV7-8	-	TRBD2
TGTGCCAGCAGTTTATCCGCGGGTTTAGTAAATGAGCAGTTCTTC	CASSLSAGLVNEQFF	TRBJ2-1	TRBV27	few	-
TGTGCCAGCAGTTACTCAAGCCTAATCGGGGGCGACTATGGCTACACCTTC	CASSYSSLIGGDYGYTF	TRBJ1-2	TRBV6-2/TRBV6-3	-	-
TGTGCCAGCTCACCCTCTTACCTTTCAGGAGTCTACACCTTC	CASSPSYLSGVYTF	TRBJ1-2	TRBV18	-	-
TGCGCCAGCAGCCCCCCCGACAGGGACAATCAGCCCCAGCATTTT	CASSPPDRDNQPQHF	TRBJ1-5	TRBV4-1	-	TRBD1
TGTGCCAGCAAGGTTGGGACAGCTAGCAATCAGCCCCAGCATTTT	CASKVGTASNQPQHF	TRBJ1-5	TRBV2	-	TRBD1
TGCAGCGTTGAAGATCATAATGTGAAGACCGTTGGTGGGGAGCAGTTCTTC	CSVEDHNVKTVGGEQFF	TRBJ2-1	TRBV29-1	-	-
TGTGCCAGCAGTCTGGGGGGGCCGTATCAATACCAAGAGACCCAGTACTTC	CASSLGGPYQYQETQYF	TRBJ2-5	TRBV6-1	few	-
TGTGCCAGCAGCTTAATGGCGGCGGGCACAGATACGCAGTATTTT	CASSLMAAGTDTQYF	TRBJ2-3	TRBV7-3	-	-
TGCAGTGCTACCAACCGAGGGGAGACCCAGTACTTC	CSATNRGETQYF	TRBJ2-5	TRBV20-1	-	-
TGTGCCAGCAGCCAAGGCAGACTAACGGGGGATGAGCAGTTCTTC	CASSQGRLTGDEQFF	TRBJ2-1	TRBV7-9	many	-
TGCAGTGCTAGATCGGCTGGGACGGTCTATGGCTACACCTTC	CSARSAGTVYGYTF	TRBJ1-2	TRBV20-1	few	-
TGTGCCAGCAACTTCCTAGGACTAGCGGGGTACAATGAGCAGTTCTTC	CASNFLGLAGYNEQFF	TRBJ2-1	TRBV7-2	-	TRBD2
TGTGCCATCAGTGGGTCGGCGTCGGACCAGCCCGCTCCTGAGACCCAGTACTTC	CAISGSASDQPAPETQYF	TRBJ2-5	TRBV10-3	few	-
TGTGCCAGCAGCGTCACCAGGGGAACCACCGGGGAGCTGTTTTTT	CASSVTRGTTGELFF	TRBJ2-2	TRBV7-8	-	-
TGTGCCAGCAGTCGACAGGGATGGGCTTTCTTT	CASSRQGWAFF	TRBJ1-1	TRBV2	-	TRBD1
TGTGCCAGCAGCGTATGGGAGGGACGGCGATTTGGCTACACCTTC	CASSVWEGRRFGYTF	TRBJ1-2	TRBV9	few	-
TGCAGCGTTGCAAGCAAGGTTCCCCCAGGCTATGGCTACACCTTC	CSVASKVPPGYGYTF	TRBJ1-2	TRBV29-1	-	-
TGTGCCAGCAGCCCCCCGGCAGGGGCGTCCTACGAGCAGTACTTC	CASSPPAGASYEQYF	TRBJ2-7	TRBV7-9	-	-
TGTGCCAGCCCGCCCCAGTCTAGCAATCAGCCCCAGCATTTT	CASPPQSSNQPQHF	TRBJ1-5	TRBV18	-	-
TGCAGCTTCCACAGGGGGAACACTGAAGCTTTCTTT	CSFHRGNTEAFF	TRBJ1-1	TRBV20-1	-	TRBD1
TGTGCCATCAGTGAGTCGAGTGGTGACTCCTACGAGCAGTACTTC	CAISESSGDSYEQYF	TRBJ2-7	TRBV10-3	many	-
TGCCGCCCCGAACAGGATTCCTATGGCTACACCTTC	CRPEQDSYGYTF	TRBJ1-2	TRBV20-1	-	-
TGTGCCAGCACTATTAGGCTATCCGTTCCCGATGAGCAGTTCTTC	CASTIRLSVPDEQFF	TRBJ2-1	TRBV12-3/TRBV12-4	-	-
TGTGCCAGCAGTGATATCTTCCCGAACAATGAGCAGTTCTTC	CASSDIFPNNEQFF	TRBJ2-1	TRBV2	-	-
TGTGCCAGCAGTCCGCCGACAGGGGCGAACACTGAAGCTTTCTTT	CASSPPTGANTEAFF	TRBJ1-1	TRBV28	-	TRBD1
TGTGCCAGCACCCCAACAGGGATGGGCGGCTACACCTTC	CASTPTGMGGYTF	TRBJ1-2	TRBV12-3/TRBV12-4	few	-
TGTGCCATCAGTGAGAACCCCAGCGGGGGCGCTGGAGAGACCCAGTACTTC	CAISENPSGGAGETQYF	TRBJ2-5	TRBV10-3	-	TRBD2
TGTGCCAGCAGTCCCGACCTAACGTTGGGGACTAGCGGCCTAGACACAGATACGCAGTATTTT	CASSPDLTLGTSGLDTDTQYF	TRBJ2-3	TRBV2	few	TRBD2
TGTGCCAGCAGCCCTTTCGGGGGCGGGGCCTCCTACGAGCAGTACTTC	CASSPFGGGASYEQYF	TRBJ2-7	TRBV7-2	-	-
TGTGCCAGCAGTTTTCACAGGAGCTCCTACAATGAGCAGTTCTTC	CASSFHRSSYNEQFF	TRBJ2-1	TRBV28	few	-
TGTGCCAGCAGCCAAATGGGACAGGGACCCTACGAGCAGTACTTC	CASSQMGQGPYEQYF	TRBJ2-7	TRBV27	few	TRBD1
TGCAGTGCTAGTGGGTCTAGGCAGGGAAGTAGCTACGAGCAGTACTTC	CSASGSRQGSSYEQYF	TRBJ2-7	TRBV20-1	few	-
TGTGCCAGCAGCTTTCAGGGATTAAGGGAGACCCAGTACTTC	CASSFQGLRETQYF	TRBJ2-5	TRBV7-2	-	-
TGTGCCATCAGTGGGATGGCCCTGCGAACAAGGGATGAGCAGTTCTTC	CAISGMALRTRDEQFF	TRBJ2-1	TRBV10-3	few	-
TGTGCCAGCAGTTCAAACCAAAGGGTGAACACTGAAGCTTTCTTT	CASSSNQRVNTEAFF	TRBJ1-1	TRBV12-3/TRBV12-4	once	-
TGTGCCAGCAGCCAAGGACTAGCGGGAGAGAGCTCCTACGAGCAGTACTTC	CASSQGLAGESSYEQYF	TRBJ2-7	TRBV4-2	-	TRBD2